Below, 17 T cell receptor beta chains from the same sample are listed, as sequenced in a study of blood T cell repertoires in COVID-19. Sequenced by immunoSEQ multiplex PCR; TCRdb stores in-frame clones only, minus some. The data hold tens of thousands of clones, with under 85% observed a single time. The sample comprised peripheral blood. The receptors originated from a woman of 80 years or more with acute or convalescent COVID-19.

This chain connects TRBV29-1 to TRBJ1-2, with unresolved D. Trimming cost V 0 bases and J 8 bases, with 10 bases left between them. The germline V gene has CDR1 SQVTM and CDR2 ANQGSEA. The CDR3 length is 12 residues. The DNA of the CDR3 is TGCAGCGTTGAAGATGGCAGATACGGCTACACCTTC. Translation: CSVEDGRYGYTF.

This chain connects TRBV3-1 (or the pseudogene TRBV3-2) to TRBJ1-3; 9 bases are shared with TRBD1. V shed 3 bases, J shed 3 bases, and the junction held 15 bases outside the gene matches. From germline, CDR1 is LGHDT and CDR2 YNNKEL (reference sequence). CDR3 length: 19 residues. The CDR3 nucleotides read TGTGCCAGCAGCCATTCCCAGGACAGGGGACTGTCTATTGGAAACACCATATATTTT. It yields the protein CASSHSQDRGLSIGNTIYF.

This clone showed up just once. This chain joins TRBV10-3 and TRBJ2-1, with 7 positions matching TRBD2. This CDR3 comprises 14 residues. The germline V gene has CDR1 ENHRY and CDR2 SYGVKD. Trimming removed 8 bases from V and 4 bases from J; junction bases left unmatched: 8. The CDR3 bases are TGTGCCATCGGAGGGCTAGCGGTATACAATGAGCAGTTCTTC. This codes for CAIGGLAVYNEQFF.

This chain joins TRBV6-5 and TRBJ2-7; no firm D call. This CDR3 comprises 12 residues. Trimming stripped 6 bases from V and 3 bases from J, with 9 bases between. Germline loops: CDR1 MNHEY, CDR2 SVGAGI. The CDR3 region is CASSENRYEQYF. The DNA for the CDR3 is TGTGCCAGCAGCGAGAATCGCTACGAGCAGTACTTC.

V and J are TRBV7-9 and TRBJ2-5; D gene unclear. The germline V gene encodes CDR1 SEHNR and CDR2 FQNEAQ (reference sequence). V lost 1 base and J lost 4, with 13 bases in between. This CDR3 region has 15 residues. CDR3 region: CASSLGRTSIETQYF. DNA for the CDR3: TGTGCCAGCAGCTTAGGTCGCACGTCTATAGAGACCCAGTACTTC.

CDR3 sequence: CASSHSGRAKNIQYF. CDR3 DNA sequence: TGTGCCAGCAGCCATAGCGGGAGGGCCAAAAACATTCAGTACTTC. The chain couples TRBV4-2 to TRBJ2-4; 10 bases align to TRBD2. V dropped 3 bases and J dropped 1; count of bases not matched to a gene: 0. CDR1 and CDR2 (germline): LGHNA, YNFKEQ. The CDR3 length is 15 residues.

The rearrangement links TRBV6-5 to TRBJ1-1, with D hard to call. Germline CDR1 and CDR2: MNHEY and SVGAGI. V dropped 7 bases and J dropped 0 bases, with 15 bases sitting between them. CDR3 length equals 15 residues. This chain's CDR3 is CASKKEGGVNTEAFF. CDR3 in DNA: TGTGCCAGCAAGAAAGAGGGAGGAGTGAACACTGAAGCTTTCTTT.

The chain combines TRBV29-1 with TRBJ2-5, with D perhaps TRBD1 (5 bases). The CDR3 sequence is 14 residues long. Germline V gene data show CDR1 as SQVTM and CDR2 as ANQGSEA. The V and J ends lost 4 bases and 1 base respectively, with 13 bases between them. Here the CDR3 reads CSVGQGRFQETQYF. The CDR3 nucleotides are TGCAGCGTTGGGCAGGGTCGGTTCCAAGAGACCCAGTACTTC.

The chain uses TRBV29-1 and TRBJ1-1, with D perhaps matching TRBD1 (5 bases). CDR3 length equals 13 residues. V gave up 5 bases and J gave up 1 base, with 11 bases separating them. Germline CDR1 SQVTM, CDR2 ANQGSEA. CDR3 residues: CSVFMQGNTEAFF. DNA of the CDR3: TGCAGCGTTTTTATGCAGGGGAACACTGAAGCTTTCTTT.

The J gene is TRBJ2-5, the V gene TRBV29-1; D not certain. Trimming cost V 8 bases and J 5 bases, with 12 bases left between them. The CDR3 spans 11 residues. Looked up from germline, CDR1 is SQVTM and CDR2 is ANQGSEA. The CDR3 reads CSLLESETQYF. The DNA for the CDR3 is TGCAGCCTACTTGAATCGGAGACCCAGTACTTC.

The CDR3 reads CASSLFKTSGRTTGELFF. CDR3 DNA sequence: TGTGCCAGCAGTCTATTTAAGACTAGCGGGAGGACCACCGGGGAGCTGTTTTTT. The chain carries TRBV6-6 and TRBJ2-2; 13 bases fit TRBD2. From germline, CDR1 is MNHNY and CDR2 SVGAGI (reference sequence). V gave up 5 bases and J gave up 4 bases; unmatched junction bases: 10. This CDR3 is 18 amino acids long.

The V gene is TRBV4-1, the J gene TRBJ2-3; 12 positions agree with TRBD2. Germline-derived CDR1 and CDR2 are MGHRA and YSYEKL. The V segment lost 0 bases and the J segment 1 base; nucleotides outside the gene matches: 8. This CDR3 spans 19 amino acids. The CDR3: CASSQDDELAGGRTDTQYF. CDR3 bases: TGCGCCAGCAGCCAAGATGACGAACTAGCGGGAGGACGCACAGATACGCAGTATTTT.

The chain is built from TRBV19 and TRBJ1-2; possible D gene TRBD1, 5 bases. The V end lost 8 bases, the J end lost 4 bases, and 17 bases lay between the germline ends. The CDR3 length is 14 residues. In germline, CDR1 is LNHDA, CDR2 SQIVND (reference sequence). In DNA, the CDR3 is TGTGCCAGTCAACGTAAGACAGATTTCTATGGCTACACCTTC. It translates to CASQRKTDFYGYTF.

The J gene is TRBJ1-3, the V gene TRBV27; 7 bases map to TRBD1. Germline-derived CDR1 and CDR2 are MNHEY and SMNVEV (reference sequence). The CDR3 sequence is 16 residues long. Trimming removed 4 bases from V and 0 bases from J; junction bases left unmatched: 6. This CDR3 is CASSYAGGASGNTIYF. DNA for the CDR3: TGTGCCAGCAGTTATGCAGGGGGTGCCTCTGGAAACACCATATATTTT.

V gene TRBV18 combines with J gene TRBJ1-2; D is unresolved. The CDR3 is 12 residues long. Trimming removed 6 bases at V and 0 bases at J, with 5 bases between. From germline, CDR1 is KGHSH and CDR2 LQKENI. CDR3 amino acids: CASSQANYGYTF. The DNA of the CDR3 is TGTGCCAGCTCCCAGGCTAACTATGGCTACACCTTC.

At least ten counts were recorded for this clone. V usage is TRBV27 and J usage is TRBJ1-2; D is unclear. This CDR3 comprises 14 residues. Germline loops: CDR1 MNHEY, CDR2 SMNVEV (reference sequence). Between the trimmed V and J ends, which lost 6 bases and 4 bases, there was a span of 15 bases. The chain's CDR3 is CASSQSGQTYGYTF. CDR3 bases: TGTGCCAGCAGCCAAAGTGGGCAGACCTATGGCTACACCTTC.

The DNA for the CDR3 is TGTGCCAGCAGTTTAAGTACCAGGGGCTATGGCTACACCTTC. Its protein product is CASSLSTRGYGYTF. The rearrangement joins TRBV27 to TRBJ1-2; maybe TRBD1 (6 bases). The length of the CDR3 is 14 residues. Germline V gives CDR1 MNHEY, CDR2 SMNVEV (reference sequence). V dropped 2 bases and J dropped 4 bases, with 11 bases sitting between them.